This record concerns one T cell receptor beta chain sequence. The data originate from a study of blood T cell repertoires in COVID-19. The overall study: Samples taken during acute and convalescent COVID-19 were collected in the United States, Italy and Spain.

The CDR3 consists of 15 residues. V was shortened by 1 base and J by 1 base, with 12 bases between the two germline ends. Germline CDR1 reads SGHKS; CDR2 reads YYEKEE (reference sequence). Profiling relied on immunoSEQ multiplex PCR, and the TCRdb table lists in-frame clones only, not all of them. This table holds some 220,000 clones, about nine tenths found once. Seattle researchers signed up patients amid active infection and tracked them longitudinally. J is TRBJ2-7 and V is TRBV5-5; D not certain. This clonotype was sampled from a man in his thirties or forties with COVID-19, enrolled during active disease. The sequencing input was peripheral blood. The CDR3 protein is CASSLSPGSSYEQYF. DNA of the CDR3: TGTGCCAGCAGCTTGTCCCCGGGTAGTTCCTACGAGCAGTACTTC.